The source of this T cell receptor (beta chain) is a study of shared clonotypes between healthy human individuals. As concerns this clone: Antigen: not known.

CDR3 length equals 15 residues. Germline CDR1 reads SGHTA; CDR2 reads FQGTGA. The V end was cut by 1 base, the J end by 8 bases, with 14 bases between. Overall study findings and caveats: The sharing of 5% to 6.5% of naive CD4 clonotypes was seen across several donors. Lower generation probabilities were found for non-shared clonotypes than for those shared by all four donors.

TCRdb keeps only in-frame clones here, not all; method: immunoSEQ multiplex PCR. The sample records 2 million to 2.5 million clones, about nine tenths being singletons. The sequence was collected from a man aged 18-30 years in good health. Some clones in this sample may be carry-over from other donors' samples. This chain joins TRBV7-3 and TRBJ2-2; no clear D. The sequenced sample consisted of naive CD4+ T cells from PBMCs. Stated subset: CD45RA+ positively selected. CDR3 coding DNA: TGTGCCAGCAGCTTAATGGGCAGTCTATGGGGGGAGCTGTTTTTT. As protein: CASSLMGSLWGELFF.